This TCR beta chain stems from a study of regulatory T cells in long-lasting Graves disease. CDR3-region Arm-PCR and iRepertoire HTBI primers produced the TCR beta libraries. TCRdb re-analysed the multiplex PCR reads in MiXCR, keeping a single row per CDR3 protein. The sample contains 500,000 to 700,000 distinct CDR3 sequences, around 30% of which appear only once. In germline, CDR1 is MNHEY, CDR2 SVGEGT. The V segment lost 5 bases and the J segment 6 bases; nucleotides outside the gene matches: 4. This CDR3 has 14 residues. Regarding time point: persistent/refractory GD, antithyroid drugs over 5 years with positive TRAb. RNA extracted from PBMCs served as the sequencing template. Patients with Graves' disease were diagnosed by American Thyroid Association guidelines. To note about this clonotype: Its antigen is unknown.

Study-wide findings and caveats: Persistent Graves' disease cases displayed lower TCR diversity than newly diagnosed ones.

The J gene is TRBJ1-5, the V gene TRBV6-2 or TRBV6-3; 10 nucleotides match TRBD1. This receptor was taken from a female donor with Graves disease. The specimen was peripheral blood mononuclear cells (PBMCs), collected when the disease was refractory, from a patient treated with antithyroid drugs. CDR3 loop: CASSDRGPAQPQHF. DNA for the CDR3: TGTGCCAGCAGTGACAGGGGGCCTGCTCAGCCCCAGCATTTT.